This TCR beta chain is from a study of OX40 agonist ivuxolimab in advanced cancers. Study-wide findings and caveats: Both blood CD4+ and CD8+ T cells showed clonal growth by week 6 at 0.1 to 3.0 mg/kg. Nonresponders included some who also had low normalized T-cell clonal expansion.

About this clone itself: Its antigen is not known.

The CDR3 runs 11 residues. The germline V gene encodes CDR1 WNHNN and CDR2 SYGVQD (reference sequence). The V and J ends lost 6 bases and 12 bases respectively, with 12 bases between them. TCRdb's table, derived via immunoSEQ multiplex PCR, lists solely in-frame clones and lacks some. The table lists around 56,000 clones, 80% to 90% of them singletons. This specimen was CD4+ or CD8+ T cells sorted from blood, taken in a trial of the OX40 agonist ivuxolimab. This rearrangement joins TRBV10-1 to TRBJ2-1, with D possibly matching TRBD2 (6 bases). This TCR came from an adult with an advanced solid tumor such as melanoma, head and neck, liver or kidney cancer. CDR3 loop: CASRGSGPQFF. Here the CDR3 DNA reads TGCGCCAGCAGGGGCAGCGGGCCGCAGTTCTTC.